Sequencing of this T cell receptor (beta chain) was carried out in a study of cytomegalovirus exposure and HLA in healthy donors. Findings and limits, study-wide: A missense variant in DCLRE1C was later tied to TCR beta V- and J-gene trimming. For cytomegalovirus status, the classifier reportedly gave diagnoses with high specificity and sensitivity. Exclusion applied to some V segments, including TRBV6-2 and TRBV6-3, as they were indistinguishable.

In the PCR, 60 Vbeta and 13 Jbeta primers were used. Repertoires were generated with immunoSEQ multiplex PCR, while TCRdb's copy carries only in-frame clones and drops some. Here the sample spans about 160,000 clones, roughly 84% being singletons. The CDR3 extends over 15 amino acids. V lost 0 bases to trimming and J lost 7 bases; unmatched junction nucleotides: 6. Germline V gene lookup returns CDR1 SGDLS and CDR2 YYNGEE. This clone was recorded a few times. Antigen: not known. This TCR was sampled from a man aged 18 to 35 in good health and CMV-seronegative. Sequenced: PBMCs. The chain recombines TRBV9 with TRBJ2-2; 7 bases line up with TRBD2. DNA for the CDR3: TGTGCCAGCAGCGTAGGGGGCGGGAGTAACGGGGAGCTGTTTTTT. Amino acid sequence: CASSVGGGSNGELFF.